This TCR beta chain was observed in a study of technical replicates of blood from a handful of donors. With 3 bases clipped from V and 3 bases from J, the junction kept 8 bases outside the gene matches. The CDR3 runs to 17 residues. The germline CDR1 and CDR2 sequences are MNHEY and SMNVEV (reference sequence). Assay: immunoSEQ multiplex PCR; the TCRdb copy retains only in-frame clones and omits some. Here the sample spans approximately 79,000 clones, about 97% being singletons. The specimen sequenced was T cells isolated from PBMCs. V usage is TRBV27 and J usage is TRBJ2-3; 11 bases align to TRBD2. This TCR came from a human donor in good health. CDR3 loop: CASSFLTLAGETDTQYF. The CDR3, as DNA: TGTGCCAGCAGTTTCCTAACACTAGCGGGAGAAACAGATACGCAGTATTTT.